This T cell receptor (beta chain) stems from a study of cytomegalovirus exposure and HLA in healthy donors. The J segment lost 3 bases and the V segment lost 1 base, leaving 7 bases of the junction unmatched. Per germline, CDR1 LGHNA and CDR2 YNFKEQ. This CDR3 has 17 amino acids. Data came from immunoSEQ multiplex PCR; TCRdb stores just in-frame clones and leaves some out. The sample yields 160,000 or so clones, around nine tenths seen once. Concerning this clone: Its antigen is as yet unknown.

General study points: The study put 150 or so TCR beta chains on its list as cytomegalovirus-associated.

Specimen: PBMCs. V and J are TRBV4-2 and TRBJ2-4; 9 nucleotides agree with TRBD2. The TCR sequence derives from a woman aged 25 to 39 in good health and CMV-seronegative. The CDR3 protein is CASSQGPGLAGKNIQYF. CDR3 in DNA: TGTGCCAGCAGCCAAGGACCGGGACTAGCAGGCAAAAACATTCAGTACTTC.